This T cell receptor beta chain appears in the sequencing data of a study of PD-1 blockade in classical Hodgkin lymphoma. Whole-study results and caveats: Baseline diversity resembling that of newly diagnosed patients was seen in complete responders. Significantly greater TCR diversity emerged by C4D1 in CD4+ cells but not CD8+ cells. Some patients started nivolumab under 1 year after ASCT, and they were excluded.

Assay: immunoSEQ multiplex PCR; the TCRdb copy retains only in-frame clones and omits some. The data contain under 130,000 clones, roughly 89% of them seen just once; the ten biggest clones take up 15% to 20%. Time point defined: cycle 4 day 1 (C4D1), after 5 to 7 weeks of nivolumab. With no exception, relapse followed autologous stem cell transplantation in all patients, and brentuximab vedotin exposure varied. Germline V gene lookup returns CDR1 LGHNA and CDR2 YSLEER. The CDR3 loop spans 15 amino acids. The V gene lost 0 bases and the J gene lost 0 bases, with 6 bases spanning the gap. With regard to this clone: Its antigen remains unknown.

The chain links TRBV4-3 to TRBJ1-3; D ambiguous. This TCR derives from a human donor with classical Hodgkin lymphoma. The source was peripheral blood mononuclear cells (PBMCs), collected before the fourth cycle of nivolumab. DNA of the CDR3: TGCGCCAGCAGCCAAGACTACGTCTCTGGAAACACCATATATTTT. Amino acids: CASSQDYVSGNTIYF.